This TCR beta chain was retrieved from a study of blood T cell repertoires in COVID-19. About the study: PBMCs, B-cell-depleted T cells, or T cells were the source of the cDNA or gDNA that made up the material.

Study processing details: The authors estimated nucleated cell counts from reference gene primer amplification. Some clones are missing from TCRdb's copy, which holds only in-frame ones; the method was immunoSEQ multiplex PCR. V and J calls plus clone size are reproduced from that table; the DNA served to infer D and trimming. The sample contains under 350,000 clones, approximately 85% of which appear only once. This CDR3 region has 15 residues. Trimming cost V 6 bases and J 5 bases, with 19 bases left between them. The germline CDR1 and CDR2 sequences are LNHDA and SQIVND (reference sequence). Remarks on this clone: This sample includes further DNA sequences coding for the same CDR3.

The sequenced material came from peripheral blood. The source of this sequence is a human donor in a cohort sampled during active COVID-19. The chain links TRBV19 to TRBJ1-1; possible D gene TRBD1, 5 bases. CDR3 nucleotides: TGTGCCAGTAGGATCATCACAGCCCAGGGAACTGAAGCTTTCTTT. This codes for CASRIITAQGTEAFF.